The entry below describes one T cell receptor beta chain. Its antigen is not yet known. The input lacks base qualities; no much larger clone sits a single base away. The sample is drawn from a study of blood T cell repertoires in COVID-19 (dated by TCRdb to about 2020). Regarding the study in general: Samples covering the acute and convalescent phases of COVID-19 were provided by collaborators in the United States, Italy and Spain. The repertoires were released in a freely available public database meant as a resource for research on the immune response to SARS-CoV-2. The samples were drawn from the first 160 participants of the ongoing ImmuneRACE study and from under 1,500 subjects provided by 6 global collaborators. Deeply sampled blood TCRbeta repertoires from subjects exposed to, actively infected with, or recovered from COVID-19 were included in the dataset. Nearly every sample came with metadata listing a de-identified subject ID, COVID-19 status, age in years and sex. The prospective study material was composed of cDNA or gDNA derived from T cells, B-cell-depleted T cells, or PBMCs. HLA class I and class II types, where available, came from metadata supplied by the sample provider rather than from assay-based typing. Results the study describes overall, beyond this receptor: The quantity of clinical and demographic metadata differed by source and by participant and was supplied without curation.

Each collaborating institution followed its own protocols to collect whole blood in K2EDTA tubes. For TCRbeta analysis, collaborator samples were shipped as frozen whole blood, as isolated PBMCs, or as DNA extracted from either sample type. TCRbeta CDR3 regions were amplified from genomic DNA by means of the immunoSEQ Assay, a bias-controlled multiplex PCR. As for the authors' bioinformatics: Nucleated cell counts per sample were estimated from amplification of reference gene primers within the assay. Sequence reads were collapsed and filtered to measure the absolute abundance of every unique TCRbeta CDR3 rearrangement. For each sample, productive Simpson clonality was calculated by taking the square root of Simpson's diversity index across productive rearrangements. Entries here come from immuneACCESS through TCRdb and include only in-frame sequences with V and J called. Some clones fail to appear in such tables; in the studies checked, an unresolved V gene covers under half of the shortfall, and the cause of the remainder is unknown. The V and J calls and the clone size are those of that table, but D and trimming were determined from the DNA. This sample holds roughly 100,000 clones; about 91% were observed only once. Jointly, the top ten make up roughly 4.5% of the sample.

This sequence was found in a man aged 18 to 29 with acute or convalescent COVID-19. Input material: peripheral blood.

The CDR3 in this case is CASRISPGSLNTEAFF. The nucleotide sequence is TGTGCCAGTAGGATATCGCCGGGGTCCCTGAACACTGAAGCTTTCTTT. The sequence joins TRBV19 to TRBJ1-1; the D gene lacks a confident call. A distance of 17 bases separates the germline ends of V and J, which lose 6 bases and 0 bases respectively. From a lookup of the germline V gene (reference sequence), CDR1 and CDR2 are LNHDA and SQIVND. Its CDR3 holds 16 amino acids, cysteine through phenylalanine. Just CDR3 DNA is preserved here, 48 bases in frame from base 1.